This T cell receptor beta chain was found in a study of blood T cell repertoires in COVID-19. Study information: Nucleic acid was either cDNA or gDNA, and it came from T cells, B-cell-depleted T cells, or PBMCs.

The data were produced by immunoSEQ multiplex PCR, yet TCRdb's version contains in-frame clones alone and is incomplete. Among fewer than 200,000 clones listed, 81% were seen once. This clone came up a few times. CDR1 and CDR2 (germline): LNHNV, YYDKDF (reference sequence). The V gene end was trimmed by 1 base and the J gene end by 4 bases; junction bases not matched to a gene: 6. The CDR3 extends over 16 amino acids. The sequence was collected from a middle-aged woman with acute COVID-19. The genes are TRBV15 and TRBJ2-1; 8 bases align to TRBD2. Sequenced material: PBMCs or T cells enriched from blood (not recorded which). For the CDR3, the DNA is TGTGCCACCAGCAGAGCTGACGCTAGCGGGTACAATGAGCAGTTCTTC. This translates into CATSRADASGYNEQFF.